These 29 T cell receptor beta chains were sequenced from one sample in a study of control samples from healthy donors and cancer patients. TCRdb's copy holds only in-frame clones and misses some; the assay was immunoSEQ multiplex PCR. The sample carries 40,000 to 50,000 clones, 90% to 95% recorded once. The sequenced sample consisted of blood. Every receptor here comes from a man aged 55 to 70 in good health.

The V and J genes are TRBV6-5 and TRBJ2-7; D is undetermined. The CDR3 sequence is 16 residues long. V was shortened by 2 bases and J by 5 bases, with 19 bases between the two germline ends. The germline V gene has CDR1 MNHEY and CDR2 SVGAGI. The CDR3 DNA sequence: TGTGCCAGCAGTTACAGTTGGGGTCCTGAGTCGCACGAGCAGTACTTC. Translation gives CASSYSWGPESHEQYF.

This chain joins TRBV15 and TRBJ1-2, with D possibly being TRBD1 (5 bases). CDR1 LNHNV and CDR2 YYDKDF come from the germline V gene (reference sequence). Trimming cost V 1 base and J 3 bases, with 9 bases left between them. The CDR3 runs 14 residues. CDR3 bases: TGTGCCACCAGCAGAGGGGGGATGGACTATGGCTACACCTTC. Protein: CATSRGGMDYGYTF.

This clone appeared once. The gene calls are TRBV15 and TRBJ2-7; D is unresolved. The CDR3 is 13 amino acids. CDR1 and CDR2 (germline): LNHNV, YYDKDF (reference sequence). V lost 0 bases, J lost 2 bases, and 5 bases lay in between. The CDR3 loop reads CATSRERPYEQYF. CDR3 bases: TGTGCCACCAGCAGAGAAAGACCCTACGAGCAGTACTTC. The whole variable domain, filled in from reference TRBV15 and TRBJ2-7, reads DAMVIQNPRYQVTQFGKPVTLSCSQTLNHNVMYWYQQKSSQAPKLLFHYYDKDFNNEADTPDNFQSRRPNTSFCFLDIRSPGLGDTAMYLCATSRERPYEQYFGPGTRLTVT.

The gene calls are TRBV7-2 and TRBJ2-5; no reliable D call. The CDR3 is made up of 15 amino acids. Per germline, CDR1 SGHTA and CDR2 FQGNSA. The V end was cut by 3 bases, the J end by 4 bases, with 15 bases between. The CDR3 coding sequence is TGTGCCAGCAGCTTTTCGTGGCAGGCCGGAGAGACCCAGTACTTC. It is translated as CASSFSWQAGETQYF.

This chain links TRBV7-9 with TRBJ2-3; 11 positions agree with TRBD2. Germline V CDR1 and CDR2: SEHNR, FQNEAQ (reference sequence). The CDR3 runs to 15 residues. J lost 1 base, V lost 5 bases, and 2 bases had no gene match. CDR3 DNA sequence: TGTGCCAGCAGCCTACTAGCGGGGGGCACAGATACGCAGTATTTT. Translating gives CASSLLAGGTDTQYF. Filled out from reference TRBV7-9 and TRBJ2-3, the complete variable domain reads DTGVSQNPRHKITKRGQNVTFRCDPISEHNRLYWYRQTLGQGPEFLTYFQNEAQLEKSRLLSDRFSAERPKGSFSTLEIQRTEQGDSAMYLCASSLLAGGTDTQYFGPGTRLTVL.

The rearrangement uses TRBV30 and TRBJ1-1; D gene unclear. Germline V lookup: CDR1 GTSNPN, CDR2 SVGIG (reference sequence). The CDR3 has 12 amino acids. Trimming pared 4 bases from V and 1 base from J, leaving 7 bases between. The CDR3 DNA follows: TGTGCCTGGAACTCTGAGAACACTGAAGCTTTCTTT. Translated: CAWNSENTEAFF.

This clone was found once. This sample includes further DNA sequences coding for the same CDR3. The chain joins TRBV6-5 to TRBJ2-1; unclear D gene. Germline V gives CDR1 MNHEY, CDR2 SVGAGI. This CDR3 is built from 15 residues. The V and J ends lost 5 bases and 0 bases respectively, with 11 bases between them. The CDR3, as DNA: TGTGCCAGCAGTCCCCGGGTGACCTCCTACAATGAGCAGTTCTTC. It yields the protein CASSPRVTSYNEQFF.

J is TRBJ2-7 and V is TRBV24-1, with 8 bases fitting TRBD2. CDR1 and CDR2 from the germline V gene are KGHDR and SFDVKD. The J segment lost 7 bases and the V segment lost 2 bases, leaving 3 bases of the junction unmatched. This CDR3 contains 13 residues. This chain's CDR3 is CATSDSGGLEQYF. The CDR3 DNA sequence: TGTGCCACCAGTGATTCGGGGGGGCTGGAGCAGTACTTC.

This clone was seen a handful of times. The chain uses TRBV9 and TRBJ2-3; D is ambiguous. CDR3 length: 16 residues. V was cut by 0 bases and J by 4 bases, with 15 bases left in between. CDR1 is SGDLS, CDR2 YYNGEE, per germline. CDR3 bases: TGTGCCAGCAGCGTAGCGAAAACCCTGACGGCAGATACGCAGTATTTT. Translation gives CASSVAKTLTADTQYF.

This chain connects TRBV19 to TRBJ1-1; D is ambiguous. Trimming took off 1 base at V and 1 base at J, with 10 bases between the two ends. CDR1 and CDR2 (germline): LNHDA, SQIVND (reference sequence). The CDR3 is 15 residues long. The CDR3 nucleotides read TGTGCCAGTAGTATAGTCGCAGAGAAGAACACTGAAGCTTTCTTT. Protein: CASSIVAEKNTEAFF.

The CDR3 here is CASSQSDGDRYYEQYF. CDR3 bases: TGTGCCAGCAGCCAAAGCGACGGGGACAGGTACTACGAGCAGTACTTC. The chain couples TRBV3-1 (or the pseudogene TRBV3-2) to TRBJ2-7, with TRBD1 matching over 8 bases. Germline loops: CDR1 LGHDT, CDR2 YNNKEL (reference sequence). The CDR3 runs to 16 residues. V lost 2 bases to trimming and J lost 3 bases; unmatched junction nucleotides: 9.

The V call is TRBV6-5, the J call TRBJ2-7; 9 bases map to TRBD2. This CDR3 is 12 amino acids long. The trim removed 11 bases at V and 4 bases at J, leaving 6 bases unmatched. Germline loops: CDR1 MNHEY, CDR2 SVGAGI. CDR3 loop: CALGLAGYEQYF. The CDR3 DNA reads TGTGCCCTGGGGCTAGCGGGGTACGAGCAGTACTTC.

The rearrangement uses TRBV24-1 and TRBJ2-3; TRBD1 aligns across 7 bases. In germline, CDR1 is KGHDR, CDR2 SFDVKD. The CDR3 runs to 15 residues. Trimming took 7 bases from V and 1 from J; bases not matched to a gene: 7. DNA for the CDR3: TGTGCCACCAGCCGAGGGGGCTACGGCACAGATACGCAGTATTTT. Protein sequence: CATSRGGYGTDTQYF.

DNA for the CDR3: TGTGCCAGTAGTATCGGACAGGGGGCGAGGGAGCAGTACTTC. Protein sequence: CASSIGQGAREQYF. The genes are TRBV19 and TRBJ2-7; TRBD1 matches 11 bases. J gave up 7 bases and V 3 bases, and 5 bases lay outside the gene matches. This CDR3 is built from 14 residues. The germline CDR1 and CDR2 sequences are LNHDA and SQIVND (reference sequence).

The chain links TRBV29-1 to TRBJ2-7, with D possibly TRBD1 on 5 matching bases. Trimming shortened V by 4 bases and J by 0 bases, and 28 bases separated the two germline ends. Germline assignment: CDR1 SQVTM and CDR2 ANQGSEA. The CDR3 has 19 amino acids. As DNA, the CDR3 is TGCAGCGTTGCGGCCGTGCGTAAAGGGGTTTGTTGCAGCTCCTACGAGCAGTACTTC. Protein product: CSVAAVRKGVCCSSYEQYF.

The V and J genes are TRBV19 and TRBJ2-1, with D perhaps given as TRBD1 or TRBD2 (5 bases each). Germline values: CDR1 LNHDA, CDR2 SQIVND (reference sequence). The CDR3 is made up of 14 amino acids. With 6 bases removed from V and 6 bases from J, the gap between germline ends came to 15 bases. The chain's CDR3 is CASRGLGVSNEQFF. As DNA, the CDR3 is TGTGCCAGTAGGGGGCTCGGGGTTAGCAATGAGCAGTTCTTC.

The chain recombines TRBV4-1 with TRBJ1-2, with D possibly being TRBD1 (5 bases). The CDR3 totals 15 residues. Germline CDR1 is MGHRA and CDR2 is YSYEKL. Trimming pared 0 bases from V and 0 bases from J, leaving 8 bases between. CDR3 region: CASSQDGAANYGYTF. The CDR3 coding sequence is TGCGCCAGCAGCCAAGACGGGGCAGCTAACTATGGCTACACCTTC.

This clone occurred once. V and J are TRBV2 and TRBJ2-3; the match to TRBD1 covers 8 bases. Per the germline V gene, CDR1 is SNHLY and CDR2 is FYNNEI. The CDR3 covers 16 residues. V lost 5 bases to trimming and J lost 3 bases; unmatched junction nucleotides: 10. In DNA, the CDR3 is TGTGCCAGCAGTCTGACTCAGGGGGCATGGACAGATACGCAGTATTTT. Encoded protein: CASSLTQGAWTDTQYF.

The gene calls are TRBV2 and TRBJ1-5; D not certain. The CDR3 loop spans 11 amino acids. From germline, CDR1 is SNHLY and CDR2 FYNNEI. The ends were cut back, 0 bases at V and 11 bases at J, with 5 bases in the middle. CDR3 amino acids: CASSEARAQHF. CDR3 nucleotide sequence: TGTGCCAGCAGTGAAGCGAGGGCCCAGCATTTT.

The chain recombines TRBV14 with TRBJ1-2, with 8 bases aligning to TRBD1. CDR1 is SGHDN and CDR2 is FVKESK in the germline V gene. The CDR3 loop spans 13 amino acids. With 4 bases clipped from V and 6 bases from J, the junction kept 4 bases outside the gene matches. The chain's CDR3 is CASSPRTGNGYTF. In nucleotides, the CDR3 is TGTGCCAGCAGCCCTCGGACAGGGAATGGCTACACCTTC.

CDR3 sequence: CASSEGESLGTEAFF. CDR3 coding DNA: TGTGCCAGCAGTGAAGGTGAATCTTTAGGAACTGAAGCTTTCTTT. This chain uses TRBV2 with TRBJ1-1; no firm D call. The germline V and J ends were trimmed by 1 base and 5 bases, with 14 bases remaining between them. Germline V gives CDR1 SNHLY, CDR2 FYNNEI. The CDR3 totals 15 residues.

This chain's CDR3 is CSVVDYSGNTIYF. Here the CDR3 DNA reads TGCAGCGTTGTCGACTACTCTGGAAACACCATATATTTT. The chain joins TRBV29-1 to TRBJ1-3; D gene unclear. Trimming pared 4 bases from V and 0 bases from J, leaving 7 bases between. The germline CDR1 and CDR2 sequences are SQVTM and ANQGSEA. The length of the CDR3 is 13 residues.

The gene calls are TRBV5-1 and TRBJ2-7, with D unresolved. The germline CDR1 and CDR2 sequences are SGHRS and YFSETQ. CDR3 length equals 14 residues. The V gene lost 0 bases and the J gene lost 5 bases, with 12 bases spanning the gap. CDR3 bases: TGCGCCAGCAGCTTGGTTCCCGGCCGGGACGAGCAGTACTTC. Protein sequence: CASSLVPGRDEQYF.

The CDR3 protein is CASSLFPGLTEETQYF. The CDR3 DNA sequence: TGTGCCAGCAGTTTATTCCCAGGTCTCACGGAGGAGACCCAGTACTTC. V gene TRBV28 combines with J gene TRBJ2-5; D is uncertain. V lost 1 base and J lost 5, with 17 bases in between. Germline V gene sequence: CDR1 MDHEN, CDR2 SYDVKM. This CDR3 is 16 amino acids long.

Only one count was recorded for this clone. In nucleotides, the CDR3 is TGTGCCAGCAGCCCCCCACGGCACGAGCAGTACTTC. Translated: CASSPPRHEQYF. This chain links TRBV7-2 with TRBJ2-7; D ambiguous. Trimming removed 5 bases from V and 5 bases from J, with 10 bases in between. This CDR3 has 12 residues. The germline gives CDR1 SGHTA, CDR2 FQGNSA.

The rearrangement links TRBV7-2 to TRBJ1-3; no clear D. CDR1 and CDR2 (germline): SGHTA, FQGNSA. Trimming stripped 1 base from V and 1 base from J, with 11 bases between. This CDR3 has 16 residues. The CDR3 reads CASSLVGHGSGNTIYF. The CDR3 DNA sequence: TGTGCCAGCAGCTTAGTCGGGCATGGGTCTGGAAACACCATATATTTT.

The chain links TRBV19 to TRBJ1-2, with 9 bases matching TRBD1. The ends lost 6 bases at V and 3 bases at J; junction bases unmatched: 5. This CDR3 has 14 amino acids. Germline lookup yields CDR1 LNHDA and CDR2 SQIVND (reference sequence). Here the CDR3 reads CASRQGAKHYGYTF. CDR3 DNA: TGTGCCAGTAGACAGGGGGCCAAACACTATGGCTACACCTTC.

CDR3 sequence: CASSDGPNYGYTF. For the CDR3, the DNA is TGTGCCAGCAGTGACGGACCTAACTATGGCTACACCTTC. The V call is TRBV6-2 or TRBV6-3, the J call TRBJ1-2, with D uncertain. Germline values: CDR1 MNHEY, CDR2 SVGEGT. V lost 5 bases and J 0 bases, leaving 7 bases between the germline ends. The CDR3 totals 13 residues.

The V gene is TRBV20-1, the J gene TRBJ2-5; D may correspond to TRBD1 or TRBD2 (5 bases each). The CDR3 extends over 13 amino acids. V was shortened by 3 bases and J by 4 bases, with 12 bases between the two germline ends. The V gene's germline CDR1 is DFQATT and CDR2 SNEGSKA (reference sequence). CDR3 DNA: TGCAGTGCTAGTGACCGGGGACGAGAGACCCAGTACTTC. Amino acids: CSASDRGRETQYF.